Each of the 30 T cell receptor beta chains below was sequenced from the same sample in a study of metastatic and nonmetastatic thyroid tumors. TCRdb reanalyzed the PCR reads via MiXCR. The data contain about 34,000 clones, 35% to 40% of them singletons. Each patient came to thyroid surgery without any prior treatment (of any kind). The source material was tumor tissue. The receptors stem from a female donor with papillary thyroid cancer or a benign thyroid nodule (not recorded which). Some clones in this sample may be carry-over from other donors' samples.

This clone came up once. The chain combines TRBV6-1 with TRBJ2-2, with D possibly being TRBD1 (5 bases). Trimming took 4 bases from V and 0 from J, leaving 12 bases between them. This CDR3 contains 16 residues. CDR1 is MNHNS, CDR2 SASEGT, per germline. CDR3: CASSADTYANTGELFF. DNA for the CDR3: TGTGCCAGCAGTGCGGACACTTACGCGAACACCGGGGAGCTGTTTTTT.

This chain connects TRBV12-3 or TRBV12-4 to TRBJ2-1; no clear D gene. Trimming removed 3 bases from V and 7 bases from J, with 7 bases in between. CDR3 length: 12 amino acids. The CDR3 DNA is TGTGCCAGCAGTTTGGTCTTAAATGAGCAGTTCTTC. Its protein is CASSLVLNEQFF.

The genes are TRBV28 and TRBJ2-4, with D perhaps TRBD1 (6 bases). The V and J ends lost 6 bases and 5 bases respectively, with 11 bases between them. The CDR3 contains 13 residues. Germline V CDR1 and CDR2: MDHEN, SYDVKM. CDR3 loop: CASRGDTQNIQYF. The CDR3 region has the DNA TGTGCCAGCAGAGGGGACACTCAAAACATTCAGTACTTC.

The gene calls are TRBV6-1 and TRBJ2-2, with 11 positions matching TRBD1. Germline values: CDR1 MNHNS, CDR2 SASEGT. V lost 6 bases, J lost 5 bases, and 5 bases stayed unmatched. CDR3 length: 15 amino acids. In DNA, the CDR3 is TGTGCCAGCAGCACGGACAGGGGGCTTACCGGGGAGCTGTTTTTT. It specifies CASSTDRGLTGELFF.

This clone was counted only a few times. The rearrangement uses TRBV20-1 and TRBJ1-2; no clear D gene. The CDR3 totals 15 residues. Trimming shortened V by 8 bases and J by 6 bases, and 25 bases separated the two germline ends. Looked up from germline, CDR1 is DFQATT and CDR2 is SNEGSKA (reference sequence). CDR3 nucleotides: TGCAGTCCACCCACACCCCGGAACTCAGGCCATGGCTACACCTTC. It yields the protein CSPPTPRNSGHGYTF.

For the CDR3, the DNA is TGTGCCAGCAGTTTCCTACTAGCGGGGGCTTCCTACAATGAGCAGTTCTTC. Translating it yields CASSFLLAGASYNEQFF. V usage is TRBV28 and J usage is TRBJ2-1; 11 bases map to TRBD2. From germline, CDR1 is MDHEN and CDR2 SYDVKM. The CDR3 has 17 amino acids. V shed 3 bases and J 1 base; nucleotides not matched to a gene: 5.

This clone has a handful of counts. The gene calls are TRBV2 and TRBJ2-5; TRBD1 aligns across 7 bases. Germline V CDR1 and CDR2: SNHLY, FYNNEI. This CDR3 comprises 13 residues. The trim removed 6 bases at V and 3 bases at J, leaving 4 bases unmatched. CDR3: CASRPGTEETQYF. CDR3 nucleotides: TGTGCCAGCAGGCCGGGGACAGAAGAGACCCAGTACTTC.

This clone has just a few counts. The rearrangement links TRBV2 to TRBJ2-1; D perhaps matches TRBD1 (5 bases). Trimming shortened V by 3 bases and J by 9 bases, and 9 bases separated the two germline ends. Germline CDR1 reads SNHLY; CDR2 reads FYNNEI. This CDR3 region has 12 residues. This CDR3 is CASSDQGAEQFF. The CDR3 region has the DNA TGTGCCAGCAGTGACCAGGGCGCTGAGCAGTTCTTC.

There are a few counts of this clone. This rearrangement joins TRBV2 to TRBJ2-2; D uncertain. The V end lost 5 bases, the J end lost 6 bases, and 10 bases lay between the germline ends. CDR3 length: 13 residues. Germline assignment: CDR1 SNHLY and CDR2 FYNNEI. The DNA of the CDR3 is TGTGCCAGCAGTTGGGTCGCCCCCGGGGAGCTGTTTTTT. It specifies CASSWVAPGELFF.

This chain connects TRBV12-3 or TRBV12-4 to TRBJ2-2; D gene ambiguous. The length of the CDR3 is 11 residues. Trimming removed 2 bases at V and 7 bases at J, with 2 bases between. CDR3 amino acids: CASSLFGELFF. CDR3 DNA: TGTGCCAGCAGTTTATTCGGGGAGCTGTTTTTT.

In this sample, this clone turned up once. V is TRBV7-2 and J is TRBJ2-3; D not resolved. From germline, CDR1 is SGHTA and CDR2 FQGNSA. Trimming removed 5 bases at V and 1 base at J, with 10 bases between. This CDR3 is 14 amino acids long. Written as DNA, the CDR3 is TGTGCCAGCAGCCCGGATCCGTGCACAGATACGCAGTATTTT. Its protein product is CASSPDPCTDTQYF.

CDR3 in amino acids: CASSLTVGQPQHF. CDR3 coding DNA: TGCGCCAGCAGCTTAACAGTCGGTCAGCCCCAGCATTTT. This chain connects TRBV5-1 to TRBJ1-5; D gene uncertain. CDR3 length equals 13 residues. V dropped 2 bases and J dropped 6 bases, with 9 bases sitting between them. Germline CDR1 is SGHRS and CDR2 is YFSETQ.

The V call is TRBV7-3, the J call TRBJ2-1, with 10 bases matching TRBD2. The germline V gene has CDR1 SGHTA and CDR2 FQGTGA. V lost 5 bases and J lost 4; bases outside the gene matches: 5. This CDR3 region has 15 residues. CDR3 protein: CASSPGTSAYNEQFF. The CDR3 region has the DNA TGTGCCAGCAGCCCCGGGACTAGCGCGTACAATGAGCAGTTCTTC. The whole variable domain, remainder taken from reference TRBV7-3 and TRBJ2-1, is GAGVSQTPSNKVTEKGKYVELRCDPISGHTALYWYRQSLGQGPEFLIYFQGTGAADDSGLPNDRFFAVRPEGSVSTLKIQRTERGDSAVYLCASSPGTSAYNEQFFGPGTRLTVL.

The chain carries TRBV6-1 and TRBJ2-1; D unresolved. The germline gives CDR1 MNHNS, CDR2 SASEGT. V gave up 5 bases and J gave up 10 bases, with 9 bases separating them. CDR3 size: 11 residues. CDR3 sequence reads: CASSTRGEQFF. CDR3 nucleotide sequence: TGTGCCAGCAGTACCCGTGGGGAGCAGTTCTTC.

This clone was detected once. CDR3 sequence reads: CASSIVLAGGLQETQYF. Here the CDR3 DNA reads TGTGCCAGTAGTATTGTGCTAGCGGGGGGACTCCAAGAGACCCAGTACTTC. The rearrangement links TRBV19 to TRBJ2-5; TRBD2 matches 11 bases. CDR1 and CDR2 (germline): LNHDA, SQIVND (reference sequence). V lost 3 bases, J lost 1 base, and 7 bases stayed unmatched. The CDR3 length is 17 residues.

This clone was counted only a few times. The chain employs TRBV7-2 and TRBJ2-7; unclear D gene. The V and J ends lost 4 bases and 6 bases respectively, with 7 bases between them. Germline CDR1 and CDR2: SGHTA and FQGNSA. This CDR3 comprises 11 residues. In DNA, the CDR3 is TGTGCCAGCAGCTCCAATCTCGAGCAGTACTTC. This encodes CASSSNLEQYF.

Concerning this clone itself: The conserved phenylalanine or tryptophan is not found at the CDR3 terminus, so this likely reflects a read error. The rearrangement joins TRBV6-1 to TRBJ1-5; 8 bases agree with TRBD1. This CDR3 spans 13 amino acids. Per germline, CDR1 MNHNS and CDR2 SASEGT. CDR3 bases: TGTGCCAGCAGTGGGACAGGGAATCATCCCCAGCATTCT. Translated, it gives CASSGTGNHPQHS.

On this clone itself: Sequence at one end of the junction differs from germline and may be a read error. The genes are TRBV5-1 and TRBJ1-1; 8 bases align to TRBD1. Germline lookup yields CDR1 SGHRS and CDR2 YFSETQ. The CDR3 is made up of 14 amino acids. CDR3: CASTLTGENTEAFF. The CDR3 coding sequence is TGCGCCAGCACCTTGACAGGGGAAAACACTGAAGCTTTCTTT. The full variable domain, completed using reference TRBV5-1 and TRBJ1-1, is KAGVTQTPRYLIKTRGQQVTLSCSPISGHRSVSWYQQTPGQGLQFLFEYFSETQRNKGNFPGRFSGRQFSNSRSEMNVSTLELGDSALYLCASTLTGENTEAFFGQGTRLTVV.

The table lists this clone with a few counts. J is TRBJ2-7 and V is TRBV12-3 or TRBV12-4; 10 nucleotides match TRBD1. V lost 6 bases to trimming and J lost 3 bases; unmatched junction nucleotides: 5. The length of the CDR3 is 14 residues. CDR3 region: CASRPGQGSYEQYF. DNA for the CDR3: TGTGCCAGCAGACCGGGACAGGGGAGCTACGAGCAGTACTTC.

There are a few counts of this clone. The chain employs TRBV6-1 and TRBJ1-2; D remains unclear. CDR1 and CDR2 (germline): MNHNS, SASEGT. V was shortened by 2 bases and J by 8 bases, with 9 bases between the two germline ends. The CDR3 has 12 amino acids. CDR3 protein: CASSEQRVGYTF. The CDR3 DNA reads TGTGCCAGCAGTGAACAAAGGGTAGGCTACACCTTC.

In its sample, this clone was seen once. The chain joins TRBV5-5 to TRBJ1-5; D perhaps matches TRBD1 (5 bases). This CDR3 comprises 13 residues. CDR1 is SGHKS, CDR2 YYEKEE, per germline (reference sequence). V was pared by 4 bases and J by 7 bases, with 12 bases between. This chain's CDR3 is CASSPFWGQPQHF. DNA of the CDR3: TGTGCCAGCAGCCCTTTCTGGGGGCAGCCCCAGCATTTT.

This clone was counted between two and nine times. J is TRBJ1-3 and V is TRBV19, with no clear D. This CDR3 has 14 amino acids. V was clipped by 4 bases and J by 0 bases, with 7 bases between them. In germline, CDR1 is LNHDA, CDR2 SQIVND (reference sequence). The CDR3 loop is CASSRRSSGNTIYF. For the CDR3, the DNA is TGTGCCAGTAGTAGGAGGAGCTCTGGAAACACCATATATTTT.

The chain combines TRBV11-2 with TRBJ2-1; TRBD2 aligns across 9 bases. The germline V gene encodes CDR1 SGHAT and CDR2 FQNNGV. The CDR3 consists of 16 residues. The V gene end was trimmed by 0 bases and the J gene end by 9 bases; junction bases not matched to a gene: 9. CDR3 sequence reads: CASSLEYAGGSGEQFF. CDR3 coding DNA: TGTGCCAGCAGCTTAGAATATGCGGGAGGGTCGGGTGAGCAGTTCTTC.

This clone showed up just a few times. This chain joins TRBV10-1 and TRBJ2-2; D is unresolved. Between the trimmed V and J ends, which lost 10 bases and 1 base, there was a span of 7 bases. The germline gives CDR1 WNHNN, CDR2 SYGVQD (reference sequence). The CDR3 length is 12 residues. The chain's CDR3 is CATKGNTGELFF. The CDR3 DNA reads TGCGCCACCAAAGGGAACACCGGGGAGCTGTTTTTT.

This chain uses TRBV7-9 with TRBJ1-3; perhaps TRBD1 as D (5 bases). This CDR3 is built from 14 residues. The V end was cut by 1 base, the J end by 8 bases, with 12 bases between. In germline, CDR1 is SEHNR, CDR2 FQNEAQ (reference sequence). The CDR3 bases are TGTGCCAGCAGCTTAGTGGACACGGAAGACACCATATATTTT. As protein: CASSLVDTEDTIYF.

This clone has only a few counts. The rearrangement uses TRBV6-1 and TRBJ1-6; D uncertain. Germline V gene data show CDR1 as MNHNS and CDR2 as SASEGT. V lost 2 bases, J lost 4 bases, and 3 bases lay in between. CDR3 length: 13 residues. The CDR3 here is CASSEQYNSPLHF. CDR3 nucleotide sequence: TGTGCCAGCAGTGAACAGTATAATTCACCCCTCCACTTT.

Worth noting for this clone: Germline is not matched at one junction end, which may reflect a read error. This chain's CDR3 is CASGVAEGSPLHF. Written as DNA, the CDR3 is TGTGCCAGCGGCGTAGCCGAGGGATCACCCCTCCACTTT. V usage is TRBV9 and J usage is TRBJ1-6, with D unclear. The V gene's germline CDR1 is SGDLS and CDR2 YYNGEE. The CDR3 is made up of 13 amino acids.

In its sample, this clone was seen a few times. This chain links TRBV19 with TRBJ1-2; the match to TRBD1 covers 9 bases. The CDR3 is made up of 14 amino acids. With 5 bases clipped from V and 11 bases from J, the junction kept 12 bases outside the gene matches. Germline-derived CDR1 and CDR2 are LNHDA and SQIVND (reference sequence). In nucleotides, the CDR3 is TGTGCCAGTAGTGCACCGGACAGGGGAATGGTTTACACCTTC. It specifies CASSAPDRGMVYTF.

The chain combines TRBV5-1 with TRBJ2-3; perhaps TRBD2 as D (7 bases). This CDR3 spans 15 amino acids. V gave up 5 bases and J gave up 2 bases, with 15 bases separating them. Per the germline V gene, CDR1 is SGHRS and CDR2 is YFSETQ. CDR3 amino acids: CASSGLGGHTDTQYF. DNA of the CDR3: TGCGCCAGCAGTGGGTTGGGGGGGCACACAGATACGCAGTATTTT. The entire variable domain, with the rest obtained from reference TRBV5-1 and TRBJ2-3, is as follows: KAGVTQTPRYLIKTRGQQVTLSCSPISGHRSVSWYQQTPGQGLQFLFEYFSETQRNKGNFPGRFSGRQFSNSRSEMNVSTLELGDSALYLCASSGLGGHTDTQYFGPGTRLTVL.

This clone showed up just a few times. The rearrangement links TRBV2 to TRBJ1-1; D gene unclear. Germline V gene sequence: CDR1 SNHLY, CDR2 FYNNEI. The germline V and J ends were trimmed by 2 bases and 11 bases, with 9 bases remaining between them. The CDR3 contains 11 residues. CDR3 nucleotides: TGTGCCAGCAGTGAAACATTGAATGCTTTCTTT. It is translated as CASSETLNAFF. Full variable domain (outside the CDR3, taken from reference TRBV2 and TRBJ1-1): EPEVTQTPSHQVTQMGQEVILRCVPISNHLYFYWYRQILGQKVEFLVSFYNNEISEKSEIFDDQFSVERPDGSNFTLKIRSTKLEDSAMYFCASSETLNAFFGQGTRLTVV.